Sequencing of this T cell receptor (beta chain) was carried out in a study of beta chain features in type 1 diabetes. Overall study: All samples combined gave around 100,000,000 sorted cells for examination. Findings and caveats of the study: Sequencing the cDNA could make cells with high TCR expression show up more than they should. Small HLA sub-analyses could not settle whether HLA shapes TCRB rearrangement.

This clone was picked up a small number of times. Its specificity is unknown. Sequencing targeted expressed TCRB transcripts, as all isolated RNA had been reverse transcribed. Some clones are missing from TCRdb's copy, which holds only in-frame ones; the method was immunoSEQ multiplex PCR. The sample lists roughly 330,000 clones, approximately 9.9% occurring once. The CDR3 covers 13 residues. Germline loops: CDR1 SGHTA, CDR2 FQGTGA. Unmatched junction bases numbered 10, after V lost 5 bases and J lost 12 bases. The rearrangement uses TRBV7-3 and TRBJ2-1; 7 positions match TRBD1. Sample: naive CD4+ T cells from blood. The clonotype was recovered from a woman in her twenties or thirties in good health. The chain's CDR3 is CASSLKQGIGQFF. The DNA of the CDR3 is TGTGCCAGCAGCCTAAAACAGGGGATTGGGCAGTTCTTC.